This T cell receptor (beta chain) was identified during a study of identifying expanded T cells in peripheral blood (dated by TCRdb to the late 2010s). Background on the whole study: Four technical replicates, made by sequencing separate aliquots from the same pool of genomic DNA, were compared pairwise.

TCRbeta CDR3 regions were profiled by bias-controlled multiplex PCR amplification of genomic DNA with the immunoSEQ Assay. In the authors' own workflow: The absolute abundance of each unique TCRbeta CDR3 region was quantified after sequences were collapsed and filtered. Two models were used to test differential abundance: a binomial model (Fisher-equivalent) and a beta-binomial model that adds time-dependent variance fitted from healthy donors. Clones with fewer than 5 combined templates were removed, and differential abundance was called for clones with a Benjamini-Hochberg FDR below 0.01. Using the form v = (b*log(k)+a)^2, the beta-binomial variance was modeled as a function of the total template count across the two samples. TCRdb's version of the immuneACCESS table is confined to in-frame rearrangements and falls short of the full clone set. An unresolved V gene accounts for under half of the shortfall where checked; the remainder is of unknown origin. The V and J calls and clone size come from that table; D and trimming were worked out from the DNA. Counted in this sample were fewer than 110,000 clones; around 85% of them appeared once. The top ten constitute roughly 17% of the sample.

Results and caveats for the whole study, not just this receptor: Between technical replicates the binomial model flagged roughly 1.2 differentially abundant clones, whereas over roughly two weeks the binomial model flagged about 16.4 and over approximately four weeks 19 to 20. Across all healthy-donor time intervals, the beta-binomial model significantly cut both the number of clones called differentially abundant and the false-positive rate. Across all healthy donors, variance in clone template counts between approximately two-week samples was found to increase significantly with total template count. It was expected by the authors that biological variance in healthy repertoires might increase further over much longer intervals, such as months to years.

Remarks on this clone: The clone's antigen remains unknown. The germline gene is not matched at one end of the junction; a read error may be the cause.

No immune events such as infections were documented for the healthy donors during the collection period. Time-dependent variance in a beta-binomial model of T-cell clone differential abundance was calibrated using healthy-donor blood repertoires as a training cohort. There were 10 healthy donors in the training cohort, of whom 3 were female and 7 were male. Donor ages ranged from roughly 25 to 65 years, with an average of around 43 years. Obtained from a commercial supplier, whole blood was collected from each healthy donor at three time points set around 13 days apart. For immunosequencing, genomic DNA was extracted from whole blood that had not been sorted. The CDR3 runs 14 residues from the cysteine to the phenylalanine. Just the 42-base CDR3 DNA is kept, in frame starting at base 1. CDR1 SGHVS and CDR2 FNYEAQ were looked up in the germline V gene.

The sample consisted of blood. This TCR came from a person between 18 and 69 years old in good health. The chain couples TRBV7-6 to TRBJ1-1; matching of 5 bases hints at TRBD1 as the D gene. The CDR3 corresponds to CATSREGGNTEAFF. The base sequence is TGTGCCACCAGCAGGGAGGGTGGGAACACTGAAGCTTTCTTT.